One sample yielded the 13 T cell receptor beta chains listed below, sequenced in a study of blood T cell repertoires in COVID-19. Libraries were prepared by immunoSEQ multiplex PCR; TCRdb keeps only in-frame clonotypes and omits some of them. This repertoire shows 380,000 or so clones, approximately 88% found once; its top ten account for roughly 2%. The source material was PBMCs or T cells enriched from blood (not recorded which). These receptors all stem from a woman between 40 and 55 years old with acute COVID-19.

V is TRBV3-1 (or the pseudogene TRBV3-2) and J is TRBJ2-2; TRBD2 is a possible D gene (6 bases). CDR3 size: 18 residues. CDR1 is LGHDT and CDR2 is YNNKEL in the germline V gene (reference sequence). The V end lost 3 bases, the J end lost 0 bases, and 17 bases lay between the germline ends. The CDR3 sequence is CASSHLRGLYTNTGELFF. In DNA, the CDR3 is TGTGCCAGCAGCCATCTGAGGGGACTCTACACGAACACCGGGGAGCTGTTTTTT.

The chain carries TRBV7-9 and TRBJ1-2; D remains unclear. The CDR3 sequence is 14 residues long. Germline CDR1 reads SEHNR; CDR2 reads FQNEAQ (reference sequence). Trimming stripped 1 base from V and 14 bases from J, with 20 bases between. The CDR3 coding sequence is TGTGCCAGCAGCTTAGGTAACCGTCCAGAGGTGTATACCTTC. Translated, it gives CASSLGNRPEVYTF.

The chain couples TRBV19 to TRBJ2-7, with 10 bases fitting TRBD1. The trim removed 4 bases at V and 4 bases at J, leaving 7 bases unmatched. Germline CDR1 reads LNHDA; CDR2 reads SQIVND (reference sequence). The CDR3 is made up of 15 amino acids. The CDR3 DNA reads TGTGCCAGTAGTACAGGGACAGGGGCCCTTTACGAGCAGTACTTC. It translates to CASSTGTGALYEQYF.

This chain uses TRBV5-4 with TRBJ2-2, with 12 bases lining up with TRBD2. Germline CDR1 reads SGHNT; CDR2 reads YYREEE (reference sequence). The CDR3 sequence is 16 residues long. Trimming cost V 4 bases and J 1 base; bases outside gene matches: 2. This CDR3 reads CASSLGLAGNTGELFF. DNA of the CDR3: TGTGCCAGCAGCCTGGGACTAGCGGGGAACACCGGGGAGCTGTTTTTT.

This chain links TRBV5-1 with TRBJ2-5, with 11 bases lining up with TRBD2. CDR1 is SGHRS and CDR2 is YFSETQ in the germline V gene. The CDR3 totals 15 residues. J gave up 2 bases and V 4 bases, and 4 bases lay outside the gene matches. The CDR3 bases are TGCGCCAGCAGCCGACTAGCGGGGCGTCAAGAGACCCAGTACTTC. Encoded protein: CASSRLAGRQETQYF.

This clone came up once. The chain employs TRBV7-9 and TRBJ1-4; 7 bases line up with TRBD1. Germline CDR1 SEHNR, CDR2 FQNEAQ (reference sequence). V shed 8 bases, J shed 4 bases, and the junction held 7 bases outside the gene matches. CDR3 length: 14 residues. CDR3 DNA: TGTGCCAGCGCCTCCTGGGACAGTAATGAAAAACTGTTTTTT. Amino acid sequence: CASASWDSNEKLFF.

The CDR3 nucleotides are TGTGCCAGCAGTGAAGACGAGACAGGGGCCGTTCTAAAAGATCAGCCCCAGCATTTT. Protein sequence: CASSEDETGAVLKDQPQHF. This rearrangement joins TRBV2 to TRBJ1-5; the match to TRBD1 covers 8 bases. Germline CDR1 and CDR2: SNHLY and FYNNEI. The CDR3 runs to 19 residues. V dropped 1 base and J dropped 5; count of bases not matched to a gene: 16.

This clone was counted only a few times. The CDR3 nucleotides read TGTGCCAGCAGCTTCACTCAGACAGGGGGCACTGAAGCTTTCTTT. Translating gives CASSFTQTGGTEAFF. V gene TRBV5-4 combines with J gene TRBJ1-1; 9 positions match TRBD1. The J segment lost 4 bases and the V segment lost 2 bases, leaving 6 bases of the junction unmatched. This CDR3 is 15 amino acids long. Looked up from germline, CDR1 is SGHNT and CDR2 is YYREEE (reference sequence).

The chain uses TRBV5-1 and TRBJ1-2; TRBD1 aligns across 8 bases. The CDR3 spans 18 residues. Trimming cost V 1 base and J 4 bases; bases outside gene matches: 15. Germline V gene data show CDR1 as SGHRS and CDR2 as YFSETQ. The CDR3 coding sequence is TGCGCCAGCAGCTTGCCCGGGACAGGCAGCCAAAAACGCTATGGCTACACCTTC. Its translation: CASSLPGTGSQKRYGYTF.

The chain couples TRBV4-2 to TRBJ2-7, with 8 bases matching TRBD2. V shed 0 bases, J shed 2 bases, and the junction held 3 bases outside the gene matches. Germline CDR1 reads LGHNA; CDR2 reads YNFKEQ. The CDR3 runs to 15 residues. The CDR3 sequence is CASSQDRGLAYEQYF. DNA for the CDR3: TGTGCCAGCAGCCAAGATCGGGGACTAGCCTACGAGCAGTACTTC.

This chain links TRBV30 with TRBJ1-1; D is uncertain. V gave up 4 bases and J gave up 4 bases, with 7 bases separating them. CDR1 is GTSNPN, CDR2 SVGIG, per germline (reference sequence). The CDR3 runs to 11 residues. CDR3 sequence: CAWTWSTEAFF. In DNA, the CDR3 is TGTGCCTGGACGTGGAGCACTGAAGCTTTCTTT.

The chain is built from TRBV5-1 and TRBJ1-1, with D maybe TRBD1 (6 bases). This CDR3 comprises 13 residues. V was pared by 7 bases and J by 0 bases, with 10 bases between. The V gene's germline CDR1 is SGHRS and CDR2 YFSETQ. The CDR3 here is CASGGAMNTEAFF. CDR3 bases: TGCGCCAGCGGGGGGGCTATGAACACTGAAGCTTTCTTT.

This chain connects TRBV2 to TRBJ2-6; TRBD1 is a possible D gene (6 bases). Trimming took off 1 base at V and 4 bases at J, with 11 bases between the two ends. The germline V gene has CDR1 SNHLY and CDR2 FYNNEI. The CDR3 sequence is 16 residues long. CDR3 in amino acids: CASSEEGGPGANVLTF. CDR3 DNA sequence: TGTGCCAGCAGTGAAGAAGGGGGTCCCGGGGCCAACGTCCTGACTTTC.